This passage covers 30 T cell receptor beta chains from one sample sequenced in a study of monozygotic twins with inflammatory bowel disease. TCRdb reprocessed the 5' RACE reads and stores each CDR3 protein as one record, lacking DNA. This sample's clone table lists approximately 400,000 distinct CDR3 sequences. Source material: blood. The source is a human donor with ulcerative colitis or Crohn's disease, or a healthy co-twin of an affected twin (not recorded which).

The CDR3 protein is CASNYKGADTQYF. The V call is TRBV12-3 or TRBV12-4, the J call TRBJ2-3. The CDR3 extends over 13 amino acids.

V is TRBV5-5 and J is TRBJ1-3; absent DNA, TCRdb's TRBD1 call cannot be checked. Germline V CDR1 and CDR2: SGHKS, YYEKEE (reference sequence). The CDR3 sequence is 16 residues long. CDR3 amino acids: CASSLVGGPHGNTIYF.

This chain joins TRBV9 and TRBJ2-2; TCRdb calls TRBD1, which cannot be checked without DNA. Germline lookup yields CDR1 SGDLS and CDR2 YYNGEE. The length of the CDR3 is 17 residues. The CDR3 protein is CASSVSPGGPRGGELFF.

V is TRBV7-2 and J is TRBJ2-7. Germline V gene sequence: CDR1 SGHTA, CDR2 FQGNSA. CDR3 length: 15 amino acids. CDR3 protein: CASSLAGREVYEQYF.

The chain has TRBV5-6 and TRBJ2-1; without DNA, the TCRdb call of TRBD2 cannot be checked. Per the germline V gene, CDR1 is SGHDT and CDR2 is YYEEEE. CDR3 length: 16 residues. The CDR3: CASSFRTRARDNEQFF.

V is TRBV6-5 and J is TRBJ2-2. This CDR3 comprises 11 residues. Germline lookup yields CDR1 MNHEY and CDR2 SVGAGI. The CDR3: CASRSTGELFF.

The genes are TRBV12-3 or TRBV12-4 and TRBJ2-1; TCRdb lists TRBD1, though no DNA is available to test this call. The length of the CDR3 is 15 residues. The chain's CDR3 is CASSTQGALINEQFF.

V and J are TRBV30 and TRBJ2-4. This CDR3 is built from 15 residues. Germline loops: CDR1 GTSNPN, CDR2 SVGIG (reference sequence). CDR3 loop: CAWSDRQLAKNIQYF.

This chain connects TRBV5-1 to TRBJ2-1. The germline V gene encodes CDR1 SGHRS and CDR2 YFSETQ. This CDR3 has 11 residues. Here the CDR3 reads CASSLTREQFF.

The V call is TRBV7-8, the J call TRBJ2-5; the TRBD1 assignment by TCRdb is unverifiable without DNA. The CDR3 sequence is 16 residues long. Germline loops: CDR1 SGHVS, CDR2 FQNEAQ. CDR3 sequence reads: CASSPRGDTLGETQYF.

The rearrangement links TRBV12-3 or TRBV12-4 to TRBJ2-2; TCRdb's D gene call, TRBD2, goes unchecked for lack of DNA. There are 14 residues in the CDR3. CDR3 loop: CASSPGLHIGELFF.

The gene calls are TRBV4-1 and TRBJ2-2; the D gene TCRdb calls, TRBD1, cannot be checked with no DNA. This CDR3 has 14 amino acids. Germline CDR1 MGHRA, CDR2 YSYEKL. CDR3 loop: CASSPRTGAGELFF.

This chain links TRBV28 with TRBJ2-1; TCRdb calls TRBD2, which cannot be checked without DNA. The CDR3 runs to 13 residues. Germline CDR1 is MDHEN and CDR2 is SYDVKM. CDR3 residues: CASSLDSEVEQFF.

The chain has TRBV20-1 and TRBJ1-5; TCRdb indicates TRBD1, and absent DNA this call remains unverified. The CDR3 spans 14 residues. CDR1 DFQATT and CDR2 SNEGSKA come from the germline V gene (reference sequence). CDR3 sequence reads: CSARGQAGWQPQHF.

The rearrangement joins TRBV7-2 to TRBJ2-5; TCRdb outputs TRBD1, but without DNA this stays unchecked. The CDR3 sequence is 15 residues long. Germline assignment: CDR1 SGHTA and CDR2 FQGNSA. The CDR3 reads CASSPQAAARVTQYF.

CDR3 residues: CASSSSHGTDTQYF. The chain couples TRBV5-1 to TRBJ2-3. The V gene's germline CDR1 is SGHRS and CDR2 YFSETQ. The CDR3 spans 14 residues.

J is TRBJ1-1 and V is TRBV30; TCRdb designates TRBD1, a call that cannot be tested without DNA. The germline CDR1 and CDR2 sequences are GTSNPN and SVGIG (reference sequence). The CDR3 consists of 11 residues. CDR3 in amino acids: CAWRIQGRAFF.

The gene calls are TRBV29-1 and TRBJ2-7; no DNA is available, so the TRBD1 call from TCRdb remains unchecked. Germline V gives CDR1 SQVTM, CDR2 ANQGSEA. There are 15 residues in the CDR3. The CDR3 sequence is CSVEDHRTGSYEQYF.

V usage is TRBV15 and J usage is TRBJ1-5; TCRdb's D call, TRBD1, is unchecked because there is no DNA. The CDR3 has 16 amino acids. Germline V gives CDR1 LNHNV, CDR2 YYDKDF (reference sequence). The CDR3 loop reads CATSRATGVGNQPQHF.

The chain combines TRBV20-1 with TRBJ1-5; there is no DNA to check the TCRdb D call of TRBD1. Germline CDR1 and CDR2: DFQATT and SNEGSKA (reference sequence). This CDR3 contains 14 residues. This chain's CDR3 is CSARQGDKYQPQHF.

The gene calls are TRBV5-1 and TRBJ1-2; TCRdb indicates TRBD1, and absent DNA this call remains unverified. The germline V gene has CDR1 SGHRS and CDR2 YFSETQ. The CDR3 sequence is 14 residues long. CDR3 sequence: CASSLEGFGYGYTF.

This chain connects TRBV27 to TRBJ2-4; there is no DNA to check the TCRdb D call of TRBD1. CDR1 and CDR2 from the germline V gene are MNHEY and SMNVEV (reference sequence). This CDR3 comprises 20 residues. The CDR3 spells CASSFTGPGWSGRGENIQYF.

The V and J genes are TRBV6-2 or TRBV6-3 and TRBJ1-5; TCRdb's D call, TRBD1, is unchecked because there is no DNA. The CDR3 covers 12 residues. From germline, CDR1 is MNHEY and CDR2 SVGEGT. CDR3 loop: CASSQGHGRGHF.

The chain has TRBV20-1 and TRBJ2-2; the TCRdb call, TRBD2, lacks DNA for checking. Germline V CDR1 and CDR2: DFQATT, SNEGSKA (reference sequence). The CDR3 sequence is 13 residues long. CDR3 loop: CSGRPVPAGELFF.

This sequence joins TRBV5-8 and TRBJ1-5. Germline assignment: CDR1 SGHTS and CDR2 YDEGEE. The CDR3 spans 13 residues. CDR3 protein: CASSLGAWKPQHF.

This rearrangement joins TRBV5-1 to TRBJ2-5; absent DNA, TCRdb's TRBD1 call cannot be checked. Per the germline V gene, CDR1 is SGHRS and CDR2 is YFSETQ. The CDR3 contains 15 residues. CDR3 sequence: CASSLLPGAQETQYF.

The V and J genes are TRBV7-9 and TRBJ2-1; TCRdb calls TRBD2, which cannot be checked without DNA. From germline, CDR1 is SEHNR and CDR2 FQNEAQ (reference sequence). This CDR3 spans 14 amino acids. The CDR3 sequence: CASSLPSTYNEQFF.

The chain couples TRBV12-3 or TRBV12-4 to TRBJ1-2; TCRdb designates TRBD1, a call that cannot be tested without DNA. The CDR3 length is 13 residues. CDR3 region: CASSPTGARGYTF.

The chain uses TRBV20-1 and TRBJ1-2; TCRdb proposes TRBD1, but this gene call is untestable without DNA. Per germline, CDR1 DFQATT and CDR2 SNEGSKA (reference sequence). The CDR3 has 15 amino acids. The CDR3 region is CSARGPGSPNYGYTF.

The J gene is TRBJ2-1, the V gene TRBV2; TCRdb's assignment of TRBD2 cannot be checked, as there is no DNA. CDR1 is SNHLY and CDR2 is FYNNEI in the germline V gene. The CDR3 loop spans 17 amino acids. The CDR3 loop reads CSSSYSGLAGIYNEQFF.